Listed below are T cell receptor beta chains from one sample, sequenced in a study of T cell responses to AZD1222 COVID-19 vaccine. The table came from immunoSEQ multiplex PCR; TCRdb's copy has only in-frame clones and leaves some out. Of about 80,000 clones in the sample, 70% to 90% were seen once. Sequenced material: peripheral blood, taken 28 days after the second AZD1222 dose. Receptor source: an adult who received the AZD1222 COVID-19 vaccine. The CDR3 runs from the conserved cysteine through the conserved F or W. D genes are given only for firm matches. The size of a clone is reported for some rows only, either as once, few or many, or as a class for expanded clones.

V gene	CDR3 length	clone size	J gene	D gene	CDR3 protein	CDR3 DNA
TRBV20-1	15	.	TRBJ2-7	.	CSASVRRASIYEQYF	TGCAGTGCTAGTGTTCGGCGGGCTTCCATTTACGAGCAGTACTTC
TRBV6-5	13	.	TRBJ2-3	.	CASSSGEADTQYF	TGTGCCAGCAGTTCAGGGGAGGCAGATACGCAGTATTTT
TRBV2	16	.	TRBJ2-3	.	CASSERLGGVSDTQYF	TGTGCCAGCAGTGAAAGGCTGGGCGGGGTATCAGATACGCAGTATTTT
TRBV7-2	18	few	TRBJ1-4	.	CASSLVLGTAATNEKLFF	TGTGCCAGCAGCTTAGTCTTGGGGACGGCCGCAACTAATGAAAAACTGTTTTTT
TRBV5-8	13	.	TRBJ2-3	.	CASSLEGTHTQYF	TGTGCCAGCAGCTTGGAAGGGACGCATACGCAGTATTTT
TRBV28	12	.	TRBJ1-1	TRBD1	CASSFTQGAAFF	TGTGCCAGCAGTTTCACACAGGGGGCAGCTTTCTTT
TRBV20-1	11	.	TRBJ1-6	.	CSARDRTTLHF	TGCAGTGCTAGGGACAGAACAACCCTCCACTTT
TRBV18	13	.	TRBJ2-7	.	CASSPISRAEQYF	TGTGCCAGCTCACCTATATCAAGAGCCGAGCAGTACTTC
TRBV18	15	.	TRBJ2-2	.	CASSPEGLATGELFF	TGTGCCAGCTCACCGGAGGGGTTGGCCACCGGGGAGCTGTTTTTT
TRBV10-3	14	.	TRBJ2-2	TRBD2	CAMGTSSNTGELFF	TGTGCCATGGGGACTAGCAGCAACACCGGGGAGCTGTTTTTT
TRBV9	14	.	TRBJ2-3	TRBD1	CASSVRQGTDTQYF	TGTGCCAGCAGCGTTAGACAGGGAACGGATACGCAGTATTTT
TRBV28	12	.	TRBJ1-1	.	CASSLRVSEAFF	TGTGCCAGCAGTTTAAGGGTGTCTGAAGCTTTCTTT
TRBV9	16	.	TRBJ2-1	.	CASSASGRGAYNEQFF	TGTGCCAGCAGCGCCTCAGGACGCGGGGCTTACAATGAGCAGTTCTTC
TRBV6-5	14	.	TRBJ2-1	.	CASSYETGSNEQFF	TGTGCCAGCAGTTACGAGACAGGCTCCAATGAGCAGTTCTTC
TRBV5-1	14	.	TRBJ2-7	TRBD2	CASRISGGIDEQYF	TGCGCCAGCAGGATTAGCGGGGGGATCGACGAGCAGTACTTC
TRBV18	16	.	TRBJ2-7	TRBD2	CASSPGLAGGNYEQYF	TGTGCCAGCTCGCCGGGGCTAGCGGGGGGGAACTACGAGCAGTACTTC
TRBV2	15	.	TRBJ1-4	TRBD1	CASRPDRGEREKLFF	TGTGCCAGCAGGCCCGACAGGGGAGAGCGGGAAAAACTGTTTTTT
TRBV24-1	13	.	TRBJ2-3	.	CATSGQPPDTQYF	TGTGCCACCAGTGGACAGCCCCCAGATACGCAGTATTTT
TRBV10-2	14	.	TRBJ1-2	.	CASSDGIRDYGYTF	TGCGCCAGCAGTGATGGGATCCGTGACTATGGCTACACCTTC
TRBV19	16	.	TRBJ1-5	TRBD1	CASSIDLDRGNQPQHF	TGTGCCAGTAGTATAGATCTTGACAGGGGCAATCAGCCCCAGCATTTT
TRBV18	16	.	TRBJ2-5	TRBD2	CASSPPQRGVKETQYF	TGTGCCAGCTCACCACCCCAGCGGGGGGTTAAAGAGACCCAGTACTTC
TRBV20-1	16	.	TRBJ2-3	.	CSASVGFATSTDTQYF	TGCAGTGCTAGTGTAGGTTTTGCGACTTCCACAGATACGCAGTATTTT
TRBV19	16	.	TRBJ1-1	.	CASSTPRGSIVAEAFF	TGTGCCAGTAGTACCCCGAGGGGGTCAATAGTCGCTGAAGCTTTCTTT
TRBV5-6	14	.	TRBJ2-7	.	CASSLQQGGYEQYF	TGTGCCAGCAGCTTGCAACAGGGTGGTTACGAGCAGTACTTC
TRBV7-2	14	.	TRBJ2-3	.	CASSRTTGPDTQYF	TGTGCCAGCAGTAGGACCACAGGGCCAGATACGCAGTATTTT
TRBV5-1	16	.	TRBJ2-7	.	CASSLGPGTDPYEQYF	TGCGCCAGCAGCTTGGGCCCCGGGACTGACCCCTACGAGCAGTACTTC
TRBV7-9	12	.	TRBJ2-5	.	CAIPYPAETQYF	TGTGCCATCCCCTATCCGGCGGAGACCCAGTACTTC
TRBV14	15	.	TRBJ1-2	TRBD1	CASSTRTGAFYGYTF	TGTGCCAGCAGCACCCGGACAGGGGCTTTCTATGGCTACACCTTC
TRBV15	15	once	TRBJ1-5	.	CATSRTRQEGQPQHF	TGTGCCACCAGCAGGACCAGACAGGAAGGTCAGCCCCAGCATTTT
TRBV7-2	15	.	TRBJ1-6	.	CASSLRGQGLSPLHF	TGTGCCAGCAGCTTAAGGGGCCAAGGGCTCTCACCCCTCCACTTT
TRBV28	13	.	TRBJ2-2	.	CASSYSITGELFF	TGTGCCAGCAGTTACAGCATCACCGGGGAGCTGTTTTTT
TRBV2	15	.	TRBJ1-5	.	CASSESGPDNQPQHF	TGTGCCAGCAGTGAGTCGGGTCCCGATAATCAGCCCCAGCATTTT
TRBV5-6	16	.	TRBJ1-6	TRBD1	CASSWTGGSYNSPLHF	TGTGCCAGCAGCTGGACAGGGGGCTCCTATAATTCACCCCTCCACTTT
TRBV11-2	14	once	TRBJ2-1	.	CASSLESSITEQFF	TGTGCCAGCAGCTTAGAGTCTAGCATAACAGAGCAGTTCTTC
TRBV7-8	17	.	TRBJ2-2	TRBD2	CASSLRTSGGNTGELFF	TGTGCCAGCAGTCTCAGGACTAGCGGGGGGAACACCGGGGAGCTGTTTTTT
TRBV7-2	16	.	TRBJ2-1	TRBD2	CASSLGVSGRWDEQFF	TGTGCCAGCAGCTTAGGGGTTAGCGGGAGGTGGGATGAGCAGTTCTTC
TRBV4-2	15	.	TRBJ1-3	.	CASSDRISSGNTIYF	TGTGCCAGCAGCGACAGGATAAGCTCTGGAAACACCATATATTTT
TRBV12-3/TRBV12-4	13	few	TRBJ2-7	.	CASSRAHSYEQYF	TGTGCCAGCAGTAGGGCACATTCCTACGAGCAGTACTTC
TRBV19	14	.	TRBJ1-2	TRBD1	CATRPGQVYYGYTF	TGTGCCACCCGACCGGGACAGGTATACTATGGCTACACCTTC
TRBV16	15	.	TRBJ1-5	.	CASSQSAAYSEAQHF	TGTGCCAGCAGCCAATCGGCCGCATACTCAGAGGCCCAGCATTTT
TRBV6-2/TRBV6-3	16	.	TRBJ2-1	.	CASSYSRTSTYNEQFF	TGTGCCAGCAGTTACTCGAGAACTTCCACCTACAATGAGCAGTTCTTC